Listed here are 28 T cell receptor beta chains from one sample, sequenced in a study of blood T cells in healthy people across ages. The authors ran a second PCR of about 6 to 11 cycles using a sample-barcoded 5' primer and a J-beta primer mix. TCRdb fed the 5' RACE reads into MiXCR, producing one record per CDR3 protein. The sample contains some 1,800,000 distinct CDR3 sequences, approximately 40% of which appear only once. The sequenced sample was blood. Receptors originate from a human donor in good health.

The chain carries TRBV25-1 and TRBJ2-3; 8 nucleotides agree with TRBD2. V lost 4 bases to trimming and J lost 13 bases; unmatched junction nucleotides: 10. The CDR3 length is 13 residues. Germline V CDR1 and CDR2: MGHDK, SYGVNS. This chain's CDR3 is CASSGGGLGNKYF. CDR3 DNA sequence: TGTGCCAGCAGTGGGGGGGGACTAGGAAACAAGTATTTT.

CDR3 amino acids: CASSLAMSRVDTQYF. The CDR3 DNA is TGTGCCAGCAGCTTAGCCATGTCACGCGTAGATACGCAGTATTTT. The V and J genes are TRBV7-2 and TRBJ2-3, with no clear D. Trimming removed 0 bases at V and 5 bases at J, with 12 bases between. The CDR3 runs 15 residues. Germline loops: CDR1 SGHTA, CDR2 FQGNSA.

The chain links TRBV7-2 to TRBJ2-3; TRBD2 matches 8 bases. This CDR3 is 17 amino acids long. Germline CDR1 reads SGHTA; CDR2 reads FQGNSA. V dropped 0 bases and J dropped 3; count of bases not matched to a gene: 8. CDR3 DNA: TGTGCCAGCAGCTTAGCGTTGCGGGGGGCTCAGACAGATACGCAGTATTTT. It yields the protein CASSLALRGAQTDTQYF.

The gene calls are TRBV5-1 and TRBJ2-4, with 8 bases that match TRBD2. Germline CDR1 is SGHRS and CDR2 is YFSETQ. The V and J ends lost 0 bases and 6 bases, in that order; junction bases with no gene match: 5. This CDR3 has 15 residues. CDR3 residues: CASSLDAGGLNIQYF. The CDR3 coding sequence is TGCGCCAGCAGCTTGGATGCGGGGGGCCTAAACATTCAGTACTTC. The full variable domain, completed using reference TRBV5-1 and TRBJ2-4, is KAGVTQTPRYLIKTRGQQVTLSCSPISGHRSVSWYQQTPGQGLQFLFEYFSETQRNKGNFPGRFSGRQFSNSRSEMNVSTLELGDSALYLCASSLDAGGLNIQYFGAGTRLSVL.

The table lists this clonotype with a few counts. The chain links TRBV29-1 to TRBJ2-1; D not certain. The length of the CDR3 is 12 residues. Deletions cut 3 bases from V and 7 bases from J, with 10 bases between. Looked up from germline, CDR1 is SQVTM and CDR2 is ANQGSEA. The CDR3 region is CSVDGPGNEQFF. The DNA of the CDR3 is TGCAGCGTTGATGGCCCCGGGAATGAGCAGTTCTTC.

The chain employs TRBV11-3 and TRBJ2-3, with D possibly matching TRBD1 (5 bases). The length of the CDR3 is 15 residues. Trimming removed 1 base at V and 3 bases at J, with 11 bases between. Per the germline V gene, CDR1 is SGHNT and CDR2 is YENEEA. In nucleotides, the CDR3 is TGTGCCAGCAGCTTAGGGCTCAGGGTAACAGATACGCAGTATTTT. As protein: CASSLGLRVTDTQYF. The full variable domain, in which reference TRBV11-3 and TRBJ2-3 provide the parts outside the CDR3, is EAGVVQSPRYKIIEKKQPVAFWCNPISGHNTLYWYLQNLGQGPELLIRYENEEAVDDSQLPKDRFSAERLKGVDSTLKIQPAELGDSAVYLCASSLGLRVTDTQYFGPGTRLTVL.

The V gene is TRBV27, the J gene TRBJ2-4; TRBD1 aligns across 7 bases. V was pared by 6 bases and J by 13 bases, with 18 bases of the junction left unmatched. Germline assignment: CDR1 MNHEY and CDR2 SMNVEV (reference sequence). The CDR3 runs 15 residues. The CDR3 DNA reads TGTGCCAGCAGCTCACTGGACAGGAGGTCGGAGGAGCAGTACTTC. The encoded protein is CASSSLDRRSEEQYF.

CDR3 coding DNA: TGTGCCACCAGTGATTTCGACCGGGTAGGGGGAACAGATACGCAGTATTTT. This sequence encodes CATSDFDRVGGTDTQYF. The chain recombines TRBV24-1 with TRBJ2-3; D may be TRBD1 (6 bases). The ends were cut back, 1 base at V and 3 bases at J, with 16 bases in the middle. The CDR3 sequence is 17 residues long. Germline CDR1 is KGHDR and CDR2 is SFDVKD.

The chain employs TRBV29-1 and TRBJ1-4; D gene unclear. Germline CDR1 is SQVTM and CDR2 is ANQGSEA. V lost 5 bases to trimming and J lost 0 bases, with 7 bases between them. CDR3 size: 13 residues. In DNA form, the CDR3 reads TGCAGCGTTTTCGGGGCAACTAATGAAAAACTGTTTTTT. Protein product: CSVFGATNEKLFF.

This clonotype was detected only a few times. This CDR3 reads CASSSGGAWDGYTF. CDR3 nucleotide sequence: TGTGCCAGCAGTTCGGGGGGCGCCTGGGATGGCTACACCTTC. The chain links TRBV28 to TRBJ1-2; D perhaps matches TRBD1 (6 bases). The CDR3 is 14 residues long. Germline V gives CDR1 MDHEN, CDR2 SYDVKM. The V and J ends lost 4 bases and 6 bases respectively, with 15 bases between them.

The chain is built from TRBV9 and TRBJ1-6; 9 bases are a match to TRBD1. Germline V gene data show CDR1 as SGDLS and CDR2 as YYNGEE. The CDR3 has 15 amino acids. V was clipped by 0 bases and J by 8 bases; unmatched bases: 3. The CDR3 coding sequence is TGTGCCAGCAGCGTAGGAGGGACAGGGCATTCACCCCTCCACTTT. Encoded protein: CASSVGGTGHSPLHF.

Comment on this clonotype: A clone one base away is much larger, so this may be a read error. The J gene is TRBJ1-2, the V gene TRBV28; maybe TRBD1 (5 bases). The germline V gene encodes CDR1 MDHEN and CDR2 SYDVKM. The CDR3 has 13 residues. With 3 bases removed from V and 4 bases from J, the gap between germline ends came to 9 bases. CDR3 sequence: CASSFWQGYGYTF. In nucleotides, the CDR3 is TGTGCCAGCAGTTTCTGGCAGGGCTATGGCTACACCTTC.

CDR3 loop: CASSLELAWADTQYF. CDR3 DNA: TGCGCCAGCAGCTTGGAACTAGCGTGGGCAGATACGCAGTATTTT. This chain links TRBV5-1 with TRBJ2-3; 7 positions agree with TRBD2. J was trimmed by 4 bases and V by 0 bases; bases with no gene match: 5. Per germline, CDR1 SGHRS and CDR2 YFSETQ. The CDR3 extends over 15 amino acids.

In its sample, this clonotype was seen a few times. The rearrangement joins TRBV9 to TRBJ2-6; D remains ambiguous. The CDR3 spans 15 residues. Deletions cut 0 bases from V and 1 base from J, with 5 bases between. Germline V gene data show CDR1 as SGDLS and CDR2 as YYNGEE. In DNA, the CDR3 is TGTGCCAGCAGCGTAGTTGCATCTGGGGCCAACGTCCTGACTTTC. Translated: CASSVVASGANVLTF.

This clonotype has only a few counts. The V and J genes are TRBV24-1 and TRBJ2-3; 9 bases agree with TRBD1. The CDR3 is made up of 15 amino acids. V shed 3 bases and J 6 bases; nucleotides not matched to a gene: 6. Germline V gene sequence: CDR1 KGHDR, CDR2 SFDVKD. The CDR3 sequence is CATSDPGQGRDTQYF. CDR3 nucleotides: TGTGCCACCAGTGATCCCGGACAGGGGAGGGATACGCAGTATTTT.

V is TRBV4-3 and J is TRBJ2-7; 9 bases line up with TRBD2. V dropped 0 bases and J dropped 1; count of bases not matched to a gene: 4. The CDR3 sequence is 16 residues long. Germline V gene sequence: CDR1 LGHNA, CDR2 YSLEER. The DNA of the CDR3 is TGCGCCAGCAGCCAAGATGTTAGCGGGGGTTCCTACGAGCAGTACTTC. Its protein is CASSQDVSGGSYEQYF.

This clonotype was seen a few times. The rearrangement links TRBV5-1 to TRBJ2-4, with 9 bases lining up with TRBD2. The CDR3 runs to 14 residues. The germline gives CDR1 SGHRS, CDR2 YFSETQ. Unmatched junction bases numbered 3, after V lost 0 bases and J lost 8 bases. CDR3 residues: CASSLVAGDDIQYF. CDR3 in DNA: TGCGCCAGCAGCTTGGTAGCGGGGGACGACATTCAGTACTTC. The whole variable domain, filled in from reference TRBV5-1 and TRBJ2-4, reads KAGVTQTPRYLIKTRGQQVTLSCSPISGHRSVSWYQQTPGQGLQFLFEYFSETQRNKGNFPGRFSGRQFSNSRSEMNVSTLELGDSALYLCASSLVAGDDIQYFGAGTRLSVL.

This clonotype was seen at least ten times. The CDR3 DNA follows: TGTGCCAGCAGCCCCATGGGGGGGACCTCCTACGAGCAGTACTTC. Translated, it gives CASSPMGGTSYEQYF. The chain uses TRBV9 and TRBJ2-7; TRBD2 matches at 7 bases. The CDR3 has 15 residues. V trimming: 4 bases; J trimming: 0 bases; junction bases outside the gene matches: 7. CDR1 is SGDLS and CDR2 is YYNGEE in the germline V gene.

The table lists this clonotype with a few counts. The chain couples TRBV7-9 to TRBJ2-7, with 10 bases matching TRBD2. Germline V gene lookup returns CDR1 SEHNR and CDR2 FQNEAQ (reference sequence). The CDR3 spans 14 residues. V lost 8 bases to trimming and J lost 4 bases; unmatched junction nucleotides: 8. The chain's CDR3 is CASELSGGAYEQYF. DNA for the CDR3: TGTGCCAGCGAGTTGAGCGGGGGGGCTTACGAGCAGTACTTC.

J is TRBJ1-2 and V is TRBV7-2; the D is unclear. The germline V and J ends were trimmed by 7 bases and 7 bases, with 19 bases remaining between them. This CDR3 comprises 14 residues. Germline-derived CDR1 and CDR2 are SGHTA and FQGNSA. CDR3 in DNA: TGTGCCAGCAACCCAGGCAGGAGCCCTATTGGCTACACCTTC. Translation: CASNPGRSPIGYTF.

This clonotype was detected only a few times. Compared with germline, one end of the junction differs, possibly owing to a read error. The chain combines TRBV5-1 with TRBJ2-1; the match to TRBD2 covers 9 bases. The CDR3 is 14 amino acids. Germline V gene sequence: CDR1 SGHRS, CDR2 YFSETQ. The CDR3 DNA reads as TGCGCCAGCAATGAGGCGGGGGGGCTTAATGAGCGGTTCTTC. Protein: CASNEAGGLNERFF.

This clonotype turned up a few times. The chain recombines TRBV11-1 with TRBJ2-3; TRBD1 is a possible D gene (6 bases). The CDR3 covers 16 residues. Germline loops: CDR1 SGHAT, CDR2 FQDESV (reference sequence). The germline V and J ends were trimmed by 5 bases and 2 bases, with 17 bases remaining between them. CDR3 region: CASSANRVGYTDTQYF. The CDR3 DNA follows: TGTGCCAGCAGCGCGAACAGGGTCGGGTACACAGATACGCAGTATTTT.

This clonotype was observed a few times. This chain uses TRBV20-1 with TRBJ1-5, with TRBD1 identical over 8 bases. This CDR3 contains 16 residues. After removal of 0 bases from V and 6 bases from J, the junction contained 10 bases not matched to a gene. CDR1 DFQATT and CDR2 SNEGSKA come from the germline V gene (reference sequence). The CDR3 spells CSARDPDRGYGQPQHF. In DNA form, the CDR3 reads TGCAGTGCTAGAGATCCTGACAGGGGATATGGTCAGCCCCAGCATTTT.

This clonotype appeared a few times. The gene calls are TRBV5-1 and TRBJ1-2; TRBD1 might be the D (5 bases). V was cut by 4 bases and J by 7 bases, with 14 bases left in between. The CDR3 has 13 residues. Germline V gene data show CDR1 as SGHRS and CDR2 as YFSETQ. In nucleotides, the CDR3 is TGCGCCAGCAGCATGGGTGGGGCGGCTGGCTACACCTTC. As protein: CASSMGGAAGYTF.

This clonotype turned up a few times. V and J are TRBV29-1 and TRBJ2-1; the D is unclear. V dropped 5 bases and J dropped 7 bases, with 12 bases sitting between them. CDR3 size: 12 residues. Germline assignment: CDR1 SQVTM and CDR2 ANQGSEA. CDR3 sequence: CSVSGDRNEQFF. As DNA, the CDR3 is TGCAGCGTTTCTGGCGATAGGAATGAGCAGTTCTTC.

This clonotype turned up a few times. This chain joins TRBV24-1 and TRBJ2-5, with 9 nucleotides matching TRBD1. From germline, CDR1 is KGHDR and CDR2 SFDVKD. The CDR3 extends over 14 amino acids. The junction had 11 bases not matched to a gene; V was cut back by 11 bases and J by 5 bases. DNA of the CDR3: TGTGCCATTGCCGGGACAGGGAGAGGGGAGACCCAGTACTTC. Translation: CAIAGTGRGETQYF.

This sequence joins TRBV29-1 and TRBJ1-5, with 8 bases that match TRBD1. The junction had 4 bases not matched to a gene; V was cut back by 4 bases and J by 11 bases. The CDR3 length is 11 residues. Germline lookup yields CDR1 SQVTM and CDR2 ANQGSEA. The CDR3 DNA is TGCAGCGTTGCCGGACAGGGCGCCCAGCATTTT. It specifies CSVAGQGAQHF.

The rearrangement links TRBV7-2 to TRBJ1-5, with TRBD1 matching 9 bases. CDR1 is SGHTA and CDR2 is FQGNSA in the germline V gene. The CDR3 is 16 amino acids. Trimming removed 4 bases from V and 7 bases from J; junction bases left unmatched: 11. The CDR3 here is CASSYSGQGLRQPQHF. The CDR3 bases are TGTGCCAGCAGCTACTCGGGACAGGGATTGAGACAGCCCCAGCATTTT. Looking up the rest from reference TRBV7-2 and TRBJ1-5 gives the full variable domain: GAGVSQSPSNKVTEKGKDVELRCDPISGHTALYWYRQSLGQGLEFLIYFQGNSAPDKSGLPSDRFSAERTGGSVSTLTIQRTQQEDSAVYLCASSYSGQGLRQPQHFGDGTRLSIL.